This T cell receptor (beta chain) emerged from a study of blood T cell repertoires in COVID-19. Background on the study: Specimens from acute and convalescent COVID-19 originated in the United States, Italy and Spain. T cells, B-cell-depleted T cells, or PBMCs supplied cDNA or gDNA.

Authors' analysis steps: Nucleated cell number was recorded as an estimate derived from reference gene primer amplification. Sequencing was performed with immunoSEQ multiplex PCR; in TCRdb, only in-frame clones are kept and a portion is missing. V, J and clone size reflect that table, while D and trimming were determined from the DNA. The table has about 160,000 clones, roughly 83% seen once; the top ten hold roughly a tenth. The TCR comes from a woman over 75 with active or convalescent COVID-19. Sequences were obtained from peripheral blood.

The CDR3 here is CSVEDMTAHEQYF. CDR3 DNA sequence: TGCAGCGTTGAAGATATGACAGCTCACGAGCAGTACTTC. The chain employs TRBV29-1 and TRBJ2-7; D perhaps matches TRBD1 (5 bases). CDR1 and CDR2 (germline): SQVTM, ANQGSEA. V was cut by 0 bases and J by 5 bases, with 11 bases left in between. This CDR3 region has 13 residues.